The 18 T cell receptor beta chains below were found in one sample sequenced in a study of T cell repertoires in cytomegalovirus infection. Their target antigens are unknown. TCRdb analysed the reads with MiXCR anew, one entry per CDR3 protein. The table has about 89,000 distinct CDR3 sequences, 25% to 30% seen once. The sample here was CD8+ T cells from cultured PBMCs, taken from culture after CMV antigen stimulation. The receptors were gathered from a human donor in good health (CMV status not recorded). Some clones in this sample may be carry-over from other donors' samples.

V and J are TRBV19 and TRBJ2-3; 7 positions match TRBD1. Germline-derived CDR1 and CDR2 are LNHDA and SQIVND (reference sequence). V shed 2 bases and J 4 bases; nucleotides not matched to a gene: 3. The CDR3 totals 14 residues. Here the CDR3 DNA reads TGTGCCAGTAGTATATTCGGGACAGCAGATACGCAGTATTTT. The encoded protein is CASSIFGTADTQYF.

The rearrangement links TRBV7-6 to TRBJ2-3; D unresolved. The germline V and J ends were trimmed by 2 bases and 4 bases, with 10 bases remaining between them. Germline loops: CDR1 SGHVS, CDR2 FNYEAQ. The CDR3 has 14 amino acids. CDR3 nucleotides: TGTGCCAGCAGCTTAACGGCTGGCGCAGATACGCAGTATTTT. This codes for CASSLTAGADTQYF.

This clonotype was seen at least ten times. J is TRBJ1-5 and V is TRBV28; D unresolved. CDR1 is MDHEN and CDR2 is SYDVKM in the germline V gene. Trimming removed 6 bases from V and 5 bases from J, with 8 bases in between. This CDR3 region has 12 residues. The CDR3 loop reads CASRLEDQPQHF. The CDR3 DNA follows: TGTGCCAGCAGACTAGAGGATCAGCCCCAGCATTTT.

The chain combines TRBV7-9 with TRBJ1-3; tentative D call: TRBD1 (6 bases). CDR1 is SEHNR and CDR2 is FQNEAQ in the germline V gene (reference sequence). The ends were cut back, 7 bases at V and 2 bases at J, with 18 bases in the middle. The CDR3 covers 16 residues. In DNA, the CDR3 is TGTGCCAGCATTGTAAAGGGGGACACCCCTGGAAACACCATATATTTT. This encodes CASIVKGDTPGNTIYF.

This clonotype occurred many times. The V and J genes are TRBV6-2 or TRBV6-3 and TRBJ2-1; TRBD1 aligns across 7 bases. This CDR3 has 11 amino acids. V shed 9 bases, J shed 8 bases, and the junction held 4 bases outside the gene matches. Per germline, CDR1 MNHEY and CDR2 SVGEGT. CDR3 region: CASTTGDEQFF. The DNA for the CDR3 is TGTGCCAGTACTACAGGGGATGAGCAGTTCTTC.

This chain connects TRBV20-1 to TRBJ1-2; D is unclear. This CDR3 comprises 13 residues. Trimming stripped 6 bases from V and 7 bases from J, with 18 bases between. Germline lookup yields CDR1 DFQATT and CDR2 SNEGSKA (reference sequence). The CDR3 loop is CSAIQNTVGGYTF. The CDR3 region has the DNA TGCAGTGCAATACAGAATACCGTGGGTGGCTACACCTTC.

This clonotype appeared a few times. The CDR3 protein is CATSDSLRGNGELFF. CDR3 in DNA: TGTGCCACCAGTGATTCCTTGAGGGGGAACGGGGAGCTGTTTTTT. The gene calls are TRBV24-1 and TRBJ2-2; a possible D gene is TRBD1 (6 bases). Germline CDR1 KGHDR, CDR2 SFDVKD. The CDR3 is made up of 15 amino acids. Between the trimmed V and J ends, which lost 2 bases and 7 bases, there was a span of 13 bases.

The chain carries TRBV6-2 or TRBV6-3 and TRBJ2-7; D may be TRBD1 (5 bases). The V gene's germline CDR1 is MNHEY and CDR2 SVGEGT. The CDR3 extends over 14 amino acids. The V and J ends lost 7 bases and 2 bases respectively, with 15 bases between them. Written as DNA, the CDR3 is TGTGCCAGCATTGGTGAAGGGGTTGCCTACGAGCAGTACTTC. This gives the protein CASIGEGVAYEQYF.

This chain links TRBV27 with TRBJ2-7, with D uncertain. Per germline, CDR1 MNHEY and CDR2 SMNVEV (reference sequence). This CDR3 has 11 amino acids. The V and J ends lost 6 bases and 10 bases respectively, with 13 bases between them. CDR3 bases: TGTGCCAGCAGCTCAGCCCGAGAACAGTACTTC. This gives the protein CASSSAREQYF.

The gene calls are TRBV5-8 and TRBJ1-1; no clear D gene. Germline-derived CDR1 and CDR2 are SGHTS and YDEGEE. V lost 4 bases and J lost 8, with 12 bases in between. The CDR3 sequence is 12 residues long. DNA for the CDR3: TGTGCCAGCAGCAGCCGATCGCCGGAAGCTTTCTTT. It encodes CASSSRSPEAFF.

This clonotype was observed many times. The CDR3 here is CASSLLAGTYEQYF. CDR3 nucleotide sequence: TGTGCCAGCAGCCTACTAGCGGGGACCTACGAGCAGTACTTC. The chain couples TRBV7-8 to TRBJ2-7; 10 bases match TRBD2. Trimming removed 5 bases from V and 2 bases from J; junction bases left unmatched: 3. The CDR3 contains 14 residues. Germline V gene sequence: CDR1 SGHVS, CDR2 FQNEAQ.

This clonotype was detected a few times. The V and J genes are TRBV19 and TRBJ1-2, with D unresolved. Trimming removed 4 bases from V and 4 bases from J, with 7 bases in between. CDR3 length equals 12 residues. CDR1 and CDR2 from the germline V gene are LNHDA and SQIVND (reference sequence). CDR3 region: CASSRQPYGYTF. For the CDR3, the DNA is TGTGCCAGTAGTAGGCAGCCCTATGGCTACACCTTC.

This clonotype was recorded many times. This rearrangement joins TRBV7-2 to TRBJ1-1; D possibly corresponds to TRBD1 (5 bases). Trimming took 5 bases from V and 0 from J, leaving 10 bases between them. Germline V gene lookup returns CDR1 SGHTA and CDR2 FQGNSA. The CDR3 extends over 14 amino acids. The DNA for the CDR3 is TGTGCCAGCAGCATCACAGGAATGAACACTGAAGCTTTCTTT. The encoded protein is CASSITGMNTEAFF.

This chain connects TRBV27 to TRBJ1-1; the match to TRBD1 covers 7 bases. V gave up 6 bases and J gave up 0 bases; unmatched junction bases: 7. Germline assignment: CDR1 MNHEY and CDR2 SMNVEV (reference sequence). This CDR3 has 15 residues. In nucleotides, the CDR3 is TGTGCCAGCAGAAGACAGGGACATATGAACACTGAAGCTTTCTTT. Encoded protein: CASRRQGHMNTEAFF.

This clonotype was seen a handful of times. The chain is built from TRBV11-2 and TRBJ2-1; D perhaps matches TRBD2 (5 bases). V lost 5 bases and J 0 bases, leaving 11 bases between the germline ends. Looked up from germline, CDR1 is SGHAT and CDR2 is FQNNGV. The CDR3 runs 15 residues. CDR3 residues: CASSPLRASYNEQFF. In nucleotides, the CDR3 is TGTGCCAGCAGCCCTTTGAGGGCCTCCTACAATGAGCAGTTCTTC.

The chain combines TRBV6-8 with TRBJ2-2, with 7 bases aligning to TRBD2. After removal of 8 bases from V and 1 base from J, the junction contained 7 bases not matched to a gene. The germline V gene encodes CDR1 MNHGY and CDR2 SAAAGT. This CDR3 comprises 15 residues. CDR3 nucleotide sequence: TGTGCCAGCGGGGGGGATACCGTGAACACCGGGGAGCTGTTTTTT. This sequence encodes CASGGDTVNTGELFF.

V gene TRBV18 combines with J gene TRBJ1-1; 7 positions match TRBD1. After removal of 3 bases from V and 5 bases from J, the junction contained 6 bases not matched to a gene. The CDR3 extends over 14 amino acids. The V gene's germline CDR1 is KGHSH and CDR2 LQKENI. The CDR3 DNA reads TGTGCCAGCTCACCCTGGGACAGTAATACTGAAGCTTTCTTT. Its translation is CASSPWDSNTEAFF.

This chain links TRBV19 with TRBJ1-1; a possible D gene is TRBD1 (6 bases). The CDR3 contains 14 residues. CDR1 and CDR2 (germline): LNHDA, SQIVND (reference sequence). With 3 bases removed from V and 1 base from J, the gap between germline ends came to 9 bases. The CDR3 protein is CASSIRGPNTEAFF. CDR3 DNA sequence: TGTGCCAGTAGTATTCGGGGGCCGAACACTGAAGCTTTCTTT.